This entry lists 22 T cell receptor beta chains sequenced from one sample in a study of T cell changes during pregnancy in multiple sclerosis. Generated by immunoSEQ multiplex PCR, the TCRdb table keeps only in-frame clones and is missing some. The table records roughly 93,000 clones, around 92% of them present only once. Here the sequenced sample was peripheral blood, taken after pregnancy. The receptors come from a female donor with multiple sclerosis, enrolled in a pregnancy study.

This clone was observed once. The CDR3 region is CASSLAGNANEQFF. CDR3 sequence (DNA): TGCGCCAGCAGTTTAGCGGGAAACGCCAATGAGCAGTTCTTC. The rearrangement links TRBV10-2 to TRBJ2-1; TRBD2 matches 8 bases. Germline assignment: CDR1 WSHSY and CDR2 SAAADI. V was clipped by 5 bases and J by 6 bases; unmatched bases: 6. The CDR3 is made up of 14 amino acids.

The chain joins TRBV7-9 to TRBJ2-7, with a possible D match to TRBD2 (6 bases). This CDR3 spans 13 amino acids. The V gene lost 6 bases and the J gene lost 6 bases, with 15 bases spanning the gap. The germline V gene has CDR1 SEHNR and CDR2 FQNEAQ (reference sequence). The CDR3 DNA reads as TGTGCCAGCAGTTCCGGGAGACGATTCGAGCAGTACTTC. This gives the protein CASSSGRRFEQYF.

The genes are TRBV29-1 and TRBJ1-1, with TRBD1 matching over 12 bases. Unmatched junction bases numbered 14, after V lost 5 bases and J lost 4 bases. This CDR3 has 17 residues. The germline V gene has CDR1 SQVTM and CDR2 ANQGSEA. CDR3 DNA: TGCAGCGTTATAGGTGGGACAGGGGGCGCCGGTGTCACTGAAGCTTTCTTT. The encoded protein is CSVIGGTGGAGVTEAFF.

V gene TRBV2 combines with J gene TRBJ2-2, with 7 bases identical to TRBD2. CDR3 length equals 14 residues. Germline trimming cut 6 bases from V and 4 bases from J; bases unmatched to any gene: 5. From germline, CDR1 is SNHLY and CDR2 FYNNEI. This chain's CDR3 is CASRGTTLTGELFF. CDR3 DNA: TGTGCCAGCAGGGGGACTACCCTCACCGGGGAGCTGTTTTTT.

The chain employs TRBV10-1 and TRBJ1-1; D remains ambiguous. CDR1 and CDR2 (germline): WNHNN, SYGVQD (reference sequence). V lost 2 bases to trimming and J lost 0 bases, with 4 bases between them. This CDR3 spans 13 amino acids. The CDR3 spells CASSEQVNTEAFF. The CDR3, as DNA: TGCGCCAGCAGTGAGCAGGTGAACACTGAAGCTTTCTTT.

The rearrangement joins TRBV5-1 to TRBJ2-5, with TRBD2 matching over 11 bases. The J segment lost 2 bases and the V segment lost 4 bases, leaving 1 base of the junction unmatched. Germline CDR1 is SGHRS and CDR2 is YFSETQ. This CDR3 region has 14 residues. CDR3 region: CASSPSGRQETQYF. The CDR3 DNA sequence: TGCGCCAGCAGCCCTAGCGGGAGGCAAGAGACCCAGTACTTC.

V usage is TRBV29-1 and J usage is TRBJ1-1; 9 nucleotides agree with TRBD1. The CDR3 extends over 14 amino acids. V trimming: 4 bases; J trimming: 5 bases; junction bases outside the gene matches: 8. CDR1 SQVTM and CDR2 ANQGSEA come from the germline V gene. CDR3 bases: TGCAGCGTTGGCATGACAGGGGGAAAGACTGAAGCTTTCTTT. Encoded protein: CSVGMTGGKTEAFF.

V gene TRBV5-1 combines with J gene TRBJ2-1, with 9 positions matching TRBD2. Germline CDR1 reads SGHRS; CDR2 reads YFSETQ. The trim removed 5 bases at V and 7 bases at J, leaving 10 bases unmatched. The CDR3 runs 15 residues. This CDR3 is CASRASGVEVNEQFF. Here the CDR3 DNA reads TGCGCCAGCAGAGCTAGCGGGGTAGAAGTGAATGAGCAGTTCTTC.

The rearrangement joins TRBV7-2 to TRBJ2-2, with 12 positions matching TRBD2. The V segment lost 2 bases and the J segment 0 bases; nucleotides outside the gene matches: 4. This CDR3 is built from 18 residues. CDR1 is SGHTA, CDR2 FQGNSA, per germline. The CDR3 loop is CASSLRLAGGANTGELFF. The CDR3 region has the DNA TGTGCCAGCAGCTTAAGGCTAGCGGGGGGGGCGAACACCGGGGAGCTGTTTTTT.

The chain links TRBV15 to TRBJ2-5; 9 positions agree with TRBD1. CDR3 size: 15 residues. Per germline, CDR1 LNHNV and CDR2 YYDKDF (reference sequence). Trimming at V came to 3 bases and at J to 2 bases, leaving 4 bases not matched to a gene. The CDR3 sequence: CATSRGQGDQETQYF. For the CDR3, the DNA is TGTGCCACCAGCAGGGGACAGGGAGATCAAGAGACCCAGTACTTC.

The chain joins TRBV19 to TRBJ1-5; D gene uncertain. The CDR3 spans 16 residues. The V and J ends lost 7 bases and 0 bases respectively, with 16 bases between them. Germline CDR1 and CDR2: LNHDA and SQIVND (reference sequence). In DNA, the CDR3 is TGTGCCAGTACCCTATATTCGGTTTATAGCAATCAGCCCCAGCATTTT. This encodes CASTLYSVYSNQPQHF.

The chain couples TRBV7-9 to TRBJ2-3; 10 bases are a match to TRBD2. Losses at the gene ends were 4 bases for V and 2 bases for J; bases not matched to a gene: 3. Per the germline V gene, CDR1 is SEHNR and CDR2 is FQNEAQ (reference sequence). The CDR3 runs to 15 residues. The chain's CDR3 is CASSSGLADTDTQYF. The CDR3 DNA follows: TGTGCCAGCAGCTCCGGACTAGCGGACACAGATACGCAGTATTTT.

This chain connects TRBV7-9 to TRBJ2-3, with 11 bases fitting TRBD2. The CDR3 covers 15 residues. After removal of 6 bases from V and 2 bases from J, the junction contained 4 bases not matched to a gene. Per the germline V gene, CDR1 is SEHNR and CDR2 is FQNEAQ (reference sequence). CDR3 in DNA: TGTGCCAGCAGATCGACTAGCGGGGTCACAGATACGCAGTATTTT. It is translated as CASRSTSGVTDTQYF.

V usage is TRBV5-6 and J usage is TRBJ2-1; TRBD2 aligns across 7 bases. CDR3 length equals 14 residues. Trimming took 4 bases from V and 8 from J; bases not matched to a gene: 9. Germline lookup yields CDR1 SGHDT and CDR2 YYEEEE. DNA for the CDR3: TGTGCCAGCAGCCCGCGCTCGGGAGGTTATGAGCAGTTCTTC. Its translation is CASSPRSGGYEQFF. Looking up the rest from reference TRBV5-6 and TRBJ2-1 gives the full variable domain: DAGVTQSPTHLIKTRGQQVTLRCSPKSGHDTVSWYQQALGQGPQFIFQYYEEEERQRGNFPDRFSGHQFPNYSSELNVNALLLGDSALYLCASSPRSGGYEQFFGPGTRLTVL.

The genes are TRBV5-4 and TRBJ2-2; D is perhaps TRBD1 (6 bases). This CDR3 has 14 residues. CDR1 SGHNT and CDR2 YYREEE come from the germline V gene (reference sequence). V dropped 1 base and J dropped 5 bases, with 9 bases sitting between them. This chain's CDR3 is CASSLTGRTGELFF. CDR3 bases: TGTGCCAGCAGCTTGACAGGGCGTACCGGGGAGCTGTTTTTT.

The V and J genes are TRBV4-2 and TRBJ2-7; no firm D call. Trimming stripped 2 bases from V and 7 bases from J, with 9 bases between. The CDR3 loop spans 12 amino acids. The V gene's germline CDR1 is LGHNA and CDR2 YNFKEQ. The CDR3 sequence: CASSQSGWEQYF. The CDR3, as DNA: TGTGCCAGCAGCCAATCCGGTTGGGAGCAGTACTTC.

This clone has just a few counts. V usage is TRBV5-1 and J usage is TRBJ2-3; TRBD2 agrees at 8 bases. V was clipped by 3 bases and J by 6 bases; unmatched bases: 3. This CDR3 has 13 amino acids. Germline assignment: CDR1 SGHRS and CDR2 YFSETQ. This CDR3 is CASSSPGGDTQYF. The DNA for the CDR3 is TGCGCCAGCAGCTCGCCGGGGGGGGATACGCAGTATTTT. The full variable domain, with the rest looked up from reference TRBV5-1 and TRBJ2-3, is KAGVTQTPRYLIKTRGQQVTLSCSPISGHRSVSWYQQTPGQGLQFLFEYFSETQRNKGNFPGRFSGRQFSNSRSEMNVSTLELGDSALYLCASSSPGGDTQYFGPGTRLTVL.

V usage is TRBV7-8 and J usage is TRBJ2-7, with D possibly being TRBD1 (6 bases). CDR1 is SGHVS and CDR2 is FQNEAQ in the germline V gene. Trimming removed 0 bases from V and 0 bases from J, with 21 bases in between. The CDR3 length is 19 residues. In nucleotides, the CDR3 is TGTGCCAGCAGCTTAGCGGTGTGGACAGCCCTAGCCCTCTCCTACGAGCAGTACTTC. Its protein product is CASSLAVWTALALSYEQYF.

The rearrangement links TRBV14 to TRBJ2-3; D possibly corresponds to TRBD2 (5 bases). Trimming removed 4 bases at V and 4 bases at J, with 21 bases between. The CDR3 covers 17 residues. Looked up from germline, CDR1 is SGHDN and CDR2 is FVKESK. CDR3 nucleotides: TGTGCCAGCAGCCCCCATGCGGGTCGAAGAAAGGCAGATACGCAGTATTTT. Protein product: CASSPHAGRRKADTQYF.

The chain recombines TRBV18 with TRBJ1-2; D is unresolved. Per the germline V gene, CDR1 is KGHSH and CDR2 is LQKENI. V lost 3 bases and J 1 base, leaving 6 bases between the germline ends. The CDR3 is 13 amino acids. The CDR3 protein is CASSPPGNYGYTF. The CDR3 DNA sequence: TGTGCCAGCTCACCCCCGGGTAACTATGGCTACACCTTC.

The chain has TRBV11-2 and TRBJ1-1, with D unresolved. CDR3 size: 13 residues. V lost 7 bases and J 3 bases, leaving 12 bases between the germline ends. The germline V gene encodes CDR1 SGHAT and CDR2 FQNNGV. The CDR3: CASTPGFDTEAFF. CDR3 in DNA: TGTGCCAGCACCCCGGGGTTCGACACTGAAGCTTTCTTT. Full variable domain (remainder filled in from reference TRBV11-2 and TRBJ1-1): EAGVAQSPRYKIIEKRQSVAFWCNPISGHATLYWYQQILGQGPKLLIQFQNNGVVDDSQLPKDRFSAERLKGVDSTLKIQPAKLEDSAVYLCASTPGFDTEAFFGQGTRLTVV.

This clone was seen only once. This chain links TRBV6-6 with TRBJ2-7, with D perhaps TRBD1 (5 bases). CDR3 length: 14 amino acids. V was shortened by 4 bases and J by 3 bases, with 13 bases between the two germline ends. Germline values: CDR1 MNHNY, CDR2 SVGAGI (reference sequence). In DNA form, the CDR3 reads TGTGCCAGCAGTTCGGCAGGGAATATCTACGAGCAGTACTTC. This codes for CASSSAGNIYEQYF.